Presented here are 14 T cell receptor beta chains from one specimen sequenced in a study of shared clonotypes between healthy human individuals. Generated by immunoSEQ multiplex PCR, the TCRdb table keeps only in-frame clones and is missing some. The table records some 900,000 clones, approximately 80% of them present only once. Sequencing was carried out using memory CD4+ T cells sorted from blood. Subset given: CD45RA-negative fraction. These receptors were collected from a man younger than 35 in good health.

The chain is built from TRBV6-1 and TRBJ2-5; no clear D gene. The CDR3 contains 15 residues. The germline CDR1 and CDR2 sequences are MNHNS and SASEGT. The V end lost 0 bases, the J end lost 5 bases, and 13 bases lay between the germline ends. DNA for the CDR3: TGTGCCAGCAGTGAAGCGCTGATCAGATGGGAGACCCAGTACTTC. This encodes CASSEALIRWETQYF.

V is TRBV7-9 and J is TRBJ2-1; 11 positions agree with TRBD2. This CDR3 is built from 15 residues. Trimming removed 1 base from V and 9 bases from J; junction bases left unmatched: 5. From germline, CDR1 is SEHNR and CDR2 FQNEAQ (reference sequence). CDR3 amino acids: CASSLGLAGGIEQFF. Here the CDR3 DNA reads TGTGCCAGCAGCTTAGGGCTAGCGGGAGGCATTGAGCAGTTCTTC. The variable domain in full, with the rest retrieved from reference TRBV7-9 and TRBJ2-1, is DTGVSQNPRHKITKRGQNVTFRCDPISEHNRLYWYRQTLGQGPEFLTYFQNEAQLEKSRLLSDRFSAERPKGSFSTLEIQRTEQGDSAMYLCASSLGLAGGIEQFFGPGTRLTVL.

This clone was detected once. V gene TRBV5-1 combines with J gene TRBJ2-3, with D unresolved. Trimming took 3 bases from V and 2 from J, leaving 4 bases between them. This CDR3 region has 12 residues. Germline CDR1 SGHRS, CDR2 YFSETQ. CDR3 sequence: CASSSATDTQYF. In DNA form, the CDR3 reads TGCGCCAGCAGCTCAGCCACAGATACGCAGTATTTT. The complete variable domain, with remaining parts taken from reference TRBV5-1 and TRBJ2-3, reads KAGVTQTPRYLIKTRGQQVTLSCSPISGHRSVSWYQQTPGQGLQFLFEYFSETQRNKGNFPGRFSGRQFSNSRSEMNVSTLELGDSALYLCASSSATDTQYFGPGTRLTVL.

The chain has TRBV7-8 and TRBJ2-7, with TRBD2 matching 7 bases. V shed 1 base and J 3 bases; nucleotides not matched to a gene: 3. Looked up from germline, CDR1 is SGHVS and CDR2 is FQNEAQ. The CDR3 spans 14 residues. In DNA, the CDR3 is TGTGCCAGCAGCTTAGGAGCGGGGTTCTACGAGCAGTACTTC. Amino acid sequence: CASSLGAGFYEQYF.

The CDR3 nucleotides read TGTGCCAGCAAGGGGGCCAGCTCCTACGAGCAGTACTTC. As protein: CASKGASSYEQYF. This sequence joins TRBV6-1 and TRBJ2-7; 7 bases map to TRBD1. The CDR3 is made up of 13 amino acids. The V gene end was trimmed by 7 bases and the J gene end by 0 bases; junction bases not matched to a gene: 3. CDR1 is MNHNS, CDR2 SASEGT, per germline.

This clone occurred once. The J gene is TRBJ2-5, the V gene TRBV5-4; no definite D call. Between the trimmed V and J ends, which lost 1 base and 4 bases, there was a span of 11 bases. This CDR3 spans 14 amino acids. Germline V gene lookup returns CDR1 SGHNT and CDR2 YYREEE (reference sequence). The CDR3 DNA reads as TGTGCCAGCAGCTTGCCTGGGGTGGGAGAGACCCAGTACTTC. Translating it yields CASSLPGVGETQYF.

The chain links TRBV28 to TRBJ2-7; D is unresolved. The CDR3 length is 12 residues. The V end lost 5 bases, the J end lost 9 bases, and 14 bases lay between the germline ends. Germline V gene lookup returns CDR1 MDHEN and CDR2 SYDVKM. The CDR3 bases are TGTGCCAGCAGTCAGGCCCTCGGATGGCAGTACTTC. Encoded protein: CASSQALGWQYF.

As regards this clone: The germline gene is not matched at one end of the junction; a read error may be the cause. This chain uses TRBV7-7 with TRBJ2-5, with D unresolved. CDR1 is SSHAT and CDR2 is FNYEAQ in the germline V gene (reference sequence). This CDR3 spans 15 amino acids. The CDR3 here is CASSLLVSAQETQYF. The CDR3 DNA follows: TGTGCTAGCAGCTTATTAGTGTCAGCCCAAGAGACCCAGTACTTC.

Worth noting for this clone: The identical CDR3 is also encoded by other nucleotide sequences in the sample. CDR3 DNA: TGCGCCAGCAGCTTGGCCCAGGGTTCAGAGACCCAGTACTTC. Translated, it gives CASSLAQGSETQYF. The rearrangement joins TRBV5-1 to TRBJ2-5; tentatively, D is TRBD1 (5 bases). This CDR3 comprises 14 residues. Germline V gene sequence: CDR1 SGHRS, CDR2 YFSETQ. V lost 0 bases to trimming and J lost 4 bases, with 10 bases between them.

The J gene is TRBJ1-1, the V gene TRBV27; D call uncertain. Germline loops: CDR1 MNHEY, CDR2 SMNVEV (reference sequence). V lost 4 bases, J lost 2 bases, and 8 bases lay in between. CDR3 length: 13 amino acids. The CDR3 here is CASSWQFNTEAFF. CDR3 nucleotide sequence: TGTGCCAGCAGTTGGCAGTTCAACACTGAAGCTTTCTTT.

Worth noting for this clone: The sample carries other DNA sequences with the same CDR3. The chain carries TRBV5-1 and TRBJ2-7, with 8 bases lining up with TRBD1. Per germline, CDR1 SGHRS and CDR2 YFSETQ. V dropped 0 bases and J dropped 7; count of bases not matched to a gene: 0. This CDR3 region has 12 residues. The DNA for the CDR3 is TGCGCCAGCAGCTTGGGGACAGGGGAGCAGTACTTC. Translating it yields CASSLGTGEQYF.

This chain joins TRBV30 and TRBJ2-7; the D is unclear. The CDR3 contains 11 residues. Germline assignment: CDR1 GTSNPN and CDR2 SVGIG (reference sequence). Trimming took off 1 base at V and 9 bases at J, with 10 bases between the two ends. The CDR3 DNA reads TGTGCCTGGAGTGGTACCTTCGGGCAGTACTTC. Encoded protein: CAWSGTFGQYF. Full variable domain (rest looked up from reference TRBV30 and TRBJ2-7): SQTIHQWPATLVQPVGSPLSLECTVEGTSNPNLYWYRQAAGRGLQLLFYSVGIGQISSEVPQNLSASRPQDRQFILSSKKLLLSDSGFYLCAWSGTFGQYFGPGTRLTVT.

A single count supports this clone. V is TRBV29-1 and J is TRBJ2-7; the match to TRBD1 covers 7 bases. Germline loops: CDR1 SQVTM, CDR2 ANQGSEA. The CDR3 is 17 amino acids. The V gene end was trimmed by 1 base and the J gene end by 2 bases; junction bases not matched to a gene: 14. CDR3 in amino acids: CSVEAPRQGAGPYEQYF. CDR3 nucleotides: TGCAGCGTTGAAGCCCCGAGACAGGGAGCAGGGCCCTACGAGCAGTACTTC.

CDR3 sequence: CARGTSGTTSSTDTQYF. CDR3 in DNA: TGTGCCCGGGGGACTAGCGGGACGACTTCTAGCACAGATACGCAGTATTTT. The chain combines TRBV30 with TRBJ2-3; 13 bases fit TRBD2. Germline CDR1 and CDR2: GTSNPN and SVGIG (reference sequence). V shed 8 bases and J 0 bases; nucleotides not matched to a gene: 11. This CDR3 comprises 17 residues. The variable domain in full, with the rest retrieved from reference TRBV30 and TRBJ2-3, is SQTIHQWPATLVQPVGSPLSLECTVEGTSNPNLYWYRQAAGRGLQLLFYSVGIGQISSEVPQNLSASRPQDRQFILSSKKLLLSDSGFYLCARGTSGTTSSTDTQYFGPGTRLTVL.